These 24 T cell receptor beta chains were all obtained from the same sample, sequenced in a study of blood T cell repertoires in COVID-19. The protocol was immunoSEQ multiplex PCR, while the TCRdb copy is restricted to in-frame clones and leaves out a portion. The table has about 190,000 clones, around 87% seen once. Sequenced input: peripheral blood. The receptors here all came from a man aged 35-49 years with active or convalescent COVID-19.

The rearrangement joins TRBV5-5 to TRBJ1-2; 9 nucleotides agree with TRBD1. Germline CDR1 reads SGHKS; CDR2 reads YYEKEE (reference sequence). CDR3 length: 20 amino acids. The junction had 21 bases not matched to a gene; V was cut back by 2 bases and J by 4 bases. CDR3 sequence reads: CASSFRGPGQGLVPSYGYTF. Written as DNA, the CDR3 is TGTGCCAGCAGCTTCCGCGGACCGGGACAGGGACTAGTTCCTAGCTATGGCTACACCTTC.

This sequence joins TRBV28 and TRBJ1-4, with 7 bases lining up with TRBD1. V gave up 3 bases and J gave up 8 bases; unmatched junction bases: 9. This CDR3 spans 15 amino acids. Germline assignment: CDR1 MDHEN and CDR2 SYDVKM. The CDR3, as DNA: TGTGCCAGCAGTTTCCAAGGGGGCGCGCGGGAAAAACTGTTTTTT. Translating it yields CASSFQGGAREKLFF.

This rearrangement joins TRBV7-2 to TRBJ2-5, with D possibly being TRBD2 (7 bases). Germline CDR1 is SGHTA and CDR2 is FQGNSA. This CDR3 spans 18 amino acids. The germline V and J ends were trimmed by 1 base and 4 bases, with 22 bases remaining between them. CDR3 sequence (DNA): TGTGCCAGCAGCTTAGTGTTTGCGGGGGCCCCGGTGGGAGAGACCCAGTACTTC. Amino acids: CASSLVFAGAPVGETQYF.

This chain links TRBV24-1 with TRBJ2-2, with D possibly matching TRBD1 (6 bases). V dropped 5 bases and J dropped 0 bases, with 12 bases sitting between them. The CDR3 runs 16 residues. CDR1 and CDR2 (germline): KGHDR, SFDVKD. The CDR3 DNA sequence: TGTGCCACCAGTGGCTGGGCAGGGGCGAACACCGGGGAGCTGTTTTTT. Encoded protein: CATSGWAGANTGELFF.

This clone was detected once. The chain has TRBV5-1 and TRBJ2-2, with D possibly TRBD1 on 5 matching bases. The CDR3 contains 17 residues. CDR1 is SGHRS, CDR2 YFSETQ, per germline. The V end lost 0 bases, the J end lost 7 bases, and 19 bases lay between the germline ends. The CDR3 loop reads CASSLDPREKGFGELFF. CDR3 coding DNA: TGCGCCAGCAGCTTGGACCCCAGGGAAAAGGGTTTCGGGGAGCTGTTTTTT.

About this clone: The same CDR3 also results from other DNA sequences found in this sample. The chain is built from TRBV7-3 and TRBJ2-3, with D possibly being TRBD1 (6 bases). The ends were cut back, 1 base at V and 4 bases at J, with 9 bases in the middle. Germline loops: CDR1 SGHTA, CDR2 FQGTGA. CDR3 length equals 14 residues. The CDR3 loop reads CASSLSGGSDTQYF. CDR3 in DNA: TGTGCCAGCAGCTTAAGTGGGGGCTCAGATACGCAGTATTTT. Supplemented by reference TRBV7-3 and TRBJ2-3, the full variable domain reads GAGVSQTPSNKVTEKGKYVELRCDPISGHTALYWYRQSLGQGPEFLIYFQGTGAADDSGLPNDRFFAVRPEGSVSTLKIQRTERGDSAVYLCASSLSGGSDTQYFGPGTRLTVL.

CDR3 loop: CASSAGVAEAFF. The CDR3 region has the DNA TGCGCCAGCAGCGCAGGGGTGGCTGAAGCTTTCTTT. The gene calls are TRBV5-1 and TRBJ1-1, with a tentative D call TRBD1 (6 bases). The CDR3 contains 12 residues. Trimming left V 4 bases short and J 6 bases short, with 10 bases between. Per the germline V gene, CDR1 is SGHRS and CDR2 is YFSETQ. Full variable domain (rest looked up from reference TRBV5-1 and TRBJ1-1): KAGVTQTPRYLIKTRGQQVTLSCSPISGHRSVSWYQQTPGQGLQFLFEYFSETQRNKGNFPGRFSGRQFSNSRSEMNVSTLELGDSALYLCASSAGVAEAFFGQGTRLTVV.

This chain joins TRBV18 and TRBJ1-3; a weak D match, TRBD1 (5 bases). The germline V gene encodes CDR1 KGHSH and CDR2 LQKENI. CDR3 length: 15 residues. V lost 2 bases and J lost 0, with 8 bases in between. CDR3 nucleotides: TGTGCCAGCTCACCAAGACAGCTCTCTGGAAACACCATATATTTT. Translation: CASSPRQLSGNTIYF.

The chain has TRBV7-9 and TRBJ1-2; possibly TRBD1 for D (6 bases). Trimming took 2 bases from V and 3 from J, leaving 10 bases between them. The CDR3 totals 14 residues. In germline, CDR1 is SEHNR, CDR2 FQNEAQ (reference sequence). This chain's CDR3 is CASSLPGVDYGYTF. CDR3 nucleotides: TGTGCCAGCAGCTTACCAGGGGTGGACTATGGCTACACCTTC.

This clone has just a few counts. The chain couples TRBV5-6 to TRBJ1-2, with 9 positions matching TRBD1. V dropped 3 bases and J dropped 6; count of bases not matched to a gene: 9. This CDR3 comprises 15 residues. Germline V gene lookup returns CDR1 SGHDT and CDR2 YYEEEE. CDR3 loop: CASSSTRDRAHGYTF. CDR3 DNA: TGTGCCAGCAGCTCCACCCGGGACAGGGCGCATGGCTACACCTTC.

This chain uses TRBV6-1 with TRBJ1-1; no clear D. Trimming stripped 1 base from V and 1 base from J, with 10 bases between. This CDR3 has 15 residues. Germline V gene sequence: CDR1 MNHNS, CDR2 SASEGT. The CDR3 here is CASSEVPVGNTEAFF. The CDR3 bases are TGTGCCAGCAGTGAAGTACCAGTTGGGAACACTGAAGCTTTCTTT.

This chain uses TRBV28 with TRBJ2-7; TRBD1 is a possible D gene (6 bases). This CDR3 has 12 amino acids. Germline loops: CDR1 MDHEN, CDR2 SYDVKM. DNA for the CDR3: TGTGCGACGGCTTCACAGGGCAACGAGCAGTACTTC. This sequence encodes CATASQGNEQYF.

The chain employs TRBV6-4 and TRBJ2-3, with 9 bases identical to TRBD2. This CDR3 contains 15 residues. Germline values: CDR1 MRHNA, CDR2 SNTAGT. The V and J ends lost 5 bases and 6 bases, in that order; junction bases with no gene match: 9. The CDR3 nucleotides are TGTGCCAGCAGTCTCAGCGGGGGGCCTGTCGATACGCAGTATTTT. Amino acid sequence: CASSLSGGPVDTQYF.

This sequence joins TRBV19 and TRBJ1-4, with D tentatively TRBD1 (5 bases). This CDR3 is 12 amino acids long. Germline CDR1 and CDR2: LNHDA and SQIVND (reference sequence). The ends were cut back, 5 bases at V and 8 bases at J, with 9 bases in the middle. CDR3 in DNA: TGTGCCAGTAGTGGGCAGGGCGAAAAACTGTTTTTT. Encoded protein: CASSGQGEKLFF.

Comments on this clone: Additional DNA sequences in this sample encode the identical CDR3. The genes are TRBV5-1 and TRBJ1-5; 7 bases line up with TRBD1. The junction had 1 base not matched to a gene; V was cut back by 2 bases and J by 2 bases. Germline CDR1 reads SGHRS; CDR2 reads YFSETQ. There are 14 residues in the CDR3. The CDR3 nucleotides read TGCGCCAGCAGCTTAGGGGGCGGCAATCAGCCCCAGCATTTT. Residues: CASSLGGGNQPQHF.

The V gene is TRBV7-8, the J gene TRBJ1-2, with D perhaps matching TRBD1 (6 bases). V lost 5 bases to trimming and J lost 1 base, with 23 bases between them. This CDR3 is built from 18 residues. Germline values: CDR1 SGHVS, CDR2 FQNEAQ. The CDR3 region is CASSPAPGTPLFNYGYTF. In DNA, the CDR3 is TGTGCCAGCAGCCCTGCCCCCGGGACACCTTTGTTTAACTATGGCTACACCTTC.

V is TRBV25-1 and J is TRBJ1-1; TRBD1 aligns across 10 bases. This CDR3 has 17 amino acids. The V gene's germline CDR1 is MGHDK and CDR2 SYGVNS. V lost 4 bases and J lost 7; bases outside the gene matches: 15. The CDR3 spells CASSGGGTGVSWNEAFF. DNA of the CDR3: TGTGCCAGCAGTGGGGGAGGGACAGGGGTTAGTTGGAATGAAGCTTTCTTT.

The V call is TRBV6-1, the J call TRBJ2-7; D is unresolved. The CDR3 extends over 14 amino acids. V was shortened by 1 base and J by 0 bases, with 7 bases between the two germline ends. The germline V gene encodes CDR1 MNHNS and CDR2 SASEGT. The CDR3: CASSEGSGSYEQYF. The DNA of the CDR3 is TGTGCCAGCAGTGAAGGGTCCGGCTCCTACGAGCAGTACTTC.

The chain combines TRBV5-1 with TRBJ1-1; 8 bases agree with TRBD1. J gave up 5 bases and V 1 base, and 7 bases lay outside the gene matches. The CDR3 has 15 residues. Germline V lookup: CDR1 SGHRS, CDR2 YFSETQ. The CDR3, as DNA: TGCGCCAGCAGCTTGCAGGGGGCAGCGGGGACTGAAGCTTTCTTT. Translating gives CASSLQGAAGTEAFF.

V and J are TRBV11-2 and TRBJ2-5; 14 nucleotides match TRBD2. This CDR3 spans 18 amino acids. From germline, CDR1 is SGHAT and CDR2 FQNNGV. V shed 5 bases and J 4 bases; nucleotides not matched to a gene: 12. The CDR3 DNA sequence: TGTGCCAGCAGCCTAAGACTAGCGGGGGGGCTATGGAGAGAGACCCAGTACTTC. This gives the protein CASSLRLAGGLWRETQYF.

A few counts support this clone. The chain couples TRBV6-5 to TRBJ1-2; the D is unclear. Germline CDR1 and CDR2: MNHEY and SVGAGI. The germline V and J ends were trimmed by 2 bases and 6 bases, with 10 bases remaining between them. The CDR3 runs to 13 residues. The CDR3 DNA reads TGTGCCAGCAGTTACGATCTGGTAGATGGCTACACCTTC. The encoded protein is CASSYDLVDGYTF.

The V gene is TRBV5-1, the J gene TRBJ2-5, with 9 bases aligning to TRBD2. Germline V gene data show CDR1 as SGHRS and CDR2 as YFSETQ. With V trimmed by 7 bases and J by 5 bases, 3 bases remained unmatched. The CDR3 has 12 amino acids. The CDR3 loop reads CASRRGGETQYF. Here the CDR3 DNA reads TGCGCCAGCCGGCGGGGGGGTGAGACCCAGTACTTC.

Here the CDR3 DNA reads TGTGCCAGCAGACTCCACGGGGTTAATGAGCAGTTCTTC. This sequence encodes CASRLHGVNEQFF. The chain joins TRBV12-3 or TRBV12-4 to TRBJ2-1; the D gene is possibly TRBD2 (5 bases). CDR3 length: 13 amino acids. Trimming stripped 6 bases from V and 7 bases from J, with 13 bases between.

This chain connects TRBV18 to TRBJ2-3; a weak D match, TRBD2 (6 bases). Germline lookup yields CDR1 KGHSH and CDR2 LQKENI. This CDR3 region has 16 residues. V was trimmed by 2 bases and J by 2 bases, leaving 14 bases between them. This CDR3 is CASSPGDWYDTDTQYF. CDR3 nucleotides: TGTGCCAGCTCACCAGGGGACTGGTATGACACAGATACGCAGTATTTT.